A single sample gave rise to the 21 T cell receptor beta chains below, sequenced in a study of CD4+ T cells in melanoma. Using immunoSEQ multiplex PCR, the repertoire was profiled, and TCRdb retains in-frame clones only, with some absent. The table records over 130,000 clones, over 90% of them present only once. The receptors were sampled from a human donor with melanoma.

The chain employs TRBV7-6 and TRBJ2-5, with D perhaps matching TRBD1 or TRBD2 (5 bases each). Germline assignment: CDR1 SGHVS and CDR2 FNYEAQ. V gave up 5 bases and J gave up 4 bases, with 20 bases separating them. The CDR3 covers 16 residues. The CDR3 sequence: CASSDRGGGAGETQYF. The CDR3 DNA follows: TGTGCCAGCAGCGACAGAGGAGGTGGGGCGGGAGAGACCCAGTACTTC.

The J gene is TRBJ2-7, the V gene TRBV21-1; no DNA check was done on the table's D call, TRBD1. TRBV21-1 corresponds to a pseudogene. This CDR3 is 19 amino acids long. The chain's CDR3 is CASSKGSFIVQVGFHEQYF. In DNA, the CDR3 is TGTGCCAGCAGCAAGGGTTCCTTCATCGTACAGGTCGGTTTCCACGAGCAGTACTTC.

The chain employs TRBV19 and TRBJ2-1, with D possibly being TRBD2 (6 bases). CDR3 length equals 17 residues. The V and J ends lost 3 bases and 0 bases respectively, with 15 bases between them. Germline CDR1 LNHDA, CDR2 SQIVND (reference sequence). The CDR3 loop is CASSMWGEGGSYNEQFF. DNA for the CDR3: TGTGCCAGTAGTATGTGGGGCGAGGGAGGCTCCTACAATGAGCAGTTCTTC. Using reference TRBV19 and TRBJ2-1 for the parts outside the CDR3, the full variable domain is DGGITQSPKYLFRKEGQNVTLSCEQNLNHDAMYWYRQDPGQGLRLIYYSQIVNDFQKGDIAEGYSVSREKKESFPLTVTSAQKNPTAFYLCASSMWGEGGSYNEQFFGPGTRLTVL.

The chain recombines TRBV6-6 with TRBJ1-5, with a tentative D call TRBD1 (5 bases). CDR1 and CDR2 from the germline V gene are MNHNY and SVGAGI (reference sequence). V lost 8 bases to trimming and J lost 4 bases, with 12 bases between them. The CDR3 contains 13 residues. The CDR3 DNA follows: TGTGCCAGCGGACGCGGGGCAAATCAGCCCCAGCATTTT. Translating it yields CASGRGANQPQHF.

V gene TRBV7-9 combines with J gene TRBJ2-7; D remains unclear. Trimming removed 0 bases at V and 4 bases at J, with 4 bases between. The CDR3 spans 12 residues. Germline lookup yields CDR1 SEHNR and CDR2 FQNEAQ (reference sequence). The CDR3 nucleotides are TGTGCCAGCAGCTTAGCAGCTTACGAGCAGTACTTC. Its protein is CASSLAAYEQYF.

This chain connects TRBV6-5 to TRBJ2-5; 13 bases fit TRBD2. The ends lost 7 bases at V and 4 bases at J; junction bases unmatched: 6. This CDR3 is built from 15 residues. Germline V gene lookup returns CDR1 MNHEY and CDR2 SVGAGI. The CDR3 DNA is TGTGCCAGCACAGGACTAGCGGGGGATTTAGAGACCCAGTACTTC. Translated: CASTGLAGDLETQYF.

This chain uses TRBV18 with TRBJ1-1, with a weak D call TRBD1 (6 bases). V lost 2 bases, J lost 8 bases, and 12 bases lay in between. Per the germline V gene, CDR1 is KGHSH and CDR2 is LQKENI. The CDR3 is 13 amino acids. In DNA form, the CDR3 reads TGTGCCAGCTCACCAATAAGGGGGGAAGAAGCTTTCTTT. It codes for CASSPIRGEEAFF.

J is TRBJ2-2 and V is TRBV2, with D perhaps matching TRBD2 (5 bases). Trimming removed 8 bases from V and 2 bases from J, with 12 bases in between. This CDR3 is built from 14 residues. In germline, CDR1 is SNHLY, CDR2 FYNNEI. CDR3 region: CASRIGLNTGELFF. The CDR3 bases are TGTGCCAGCCGAATTGGACTTAACACCGGGGAGCTGTTTTTT.

This sequence joins TRBV23-1 and TRBJ2-7; possibly TRBD1 or TRBD2 for D (6 bases each). TRBV23-1 is an open reading frame, and its role is uncertain. This CDR3 is built from 16 residues. V lost 3 bases and J 2 bases, leaving 17 bases between the germline ends. The CDR3 loop reads CASSQARGLVAYEQYF. In DNA, the CDR3 is TGCGCCAGCAGTCAGGCCCGGGGGCTCGTCGCCTACGAGCAGTACTTC.

This clone was recorded a few times. The chain has TRBV5-1 and TRBJ2-2; 9 bases match TRBD1. CDR3 size: 16 residues. The V and J ends lost 2 bases and 8 bases, in that order; junction bases with no gene match: 10. Germline assignment: CDR1 SGHRS and CDR2 YFSETQ. The CDR3 region is CASSLGTGILSGELFF. CDR3 sequence (DNA): TGCGCCAGCAGCTTAGGGACAGGGATTTTGTCGGGGGAGCTGTTTTTT.

This clone was picked up one time. Different DNA sequences within this sample yield the same CDR3. The chain couples TRBV5-1 to TRBJ1-1; D is undetermined. In germline, CDR1 is SGHRS, CDR2 YFSETQ. This CDR3 contains 13 residues. V shed 5 bases and J shed 3 bases, with 11 bases lying between them. In DNA form, the CDR3 reads TGCGCCAGCAGTCCGACGGTAGACACTGAAGCTTTCTTT. Translated, it gives CASSPTVDTEAFF.

This clone was seen just once. A junction boundary mismatches the germline segment, possibly from a read error. The V gene is TRBV6-5, the J gene TRBJ2-7, with 9 bases lining up with TRBD1. There are 15 residues in the CDR3. CDR1 is MNHEY, CDR2 SVGAGI, per germline. DNA of the CDR3: TGTGCCAGCAGGTACTCGACAGGGGGGGGTTACGAGCAGTACTTC. Encoded protein: CASRYSTGGGYEQYF.

The gene calls are TRBV7-3 and TRBJ2-7; no clear D. V shed 5 bases and J shed 6 bases, with 17 bases lying between them. Germline CDR1 is SGHTA and CDR2 is FQGTGA. The CDR3 length is 14 residues. The DNA of the CDR3 is TGTGCCAGCAGCCAAGGGCCTTTGGTTCGCGAGCAGTACTTC. Its translation: CASSQGPLVREQYF.

This chain links TRBV5-4 with TRBJ1-2; D possibly corresponds to TRBD1 (5 bases). Trimming left V 4 bases short and J 4 bases short, with 11 bases between. The CDR3 totals 13 residues. CDR1 and CDR2 from the germline V gene are SGHNT and YYREEE (reference sequence). The CDR3 nucleotides read TGTGCCAGCAGCGGGGGATACAGCTATGGCTACACCTTC. Translation: CASSGGYSYGYTF.

This chain connects TRBV7-3 to TRBJ2-5; D unresolved. Germline V gene data show CDR1 as SGHTA and CDR2 as FQGTGA. Trimming removed 5 bases from V and 3 bases from J, with 10 bases in between. CDR3 length: 13 amino acids. The CDR3 region is CASSPSREETQYF. CDR3 in DNA: TGTGCCAGCAGCCCCAGTAGGGAAGAGACCCAGTACTTC.

The rearrangement uses TRBV5-1 and TRBJ2-5, with 10 bases that match TRBD2. This CDR3 is built from 15 residues. Germline V lookup: CDR1 SGHRS, CDR2 YFSETQ. With V trimmed by 2 bases and J by 5 bases, 6 bases remained unmatched. This CDR3 is CASSFSAGGQETQYF. The CDR3 DNA sequence: TGCGCCAGCAGCTTCTCAGCGGGGGGGCAGGAGACCCAGTACTTC.

This rearrangement joins TRBV7-8 to TRBJ1-5, with 10 bases fitting TRBD1. The germline V gene encodes CDR1 SGHVS and CDR2 FQNEAQ. J gave up 12 bases and V 7 bases, and 9 bases lay outside the gene matches. The CDR3 sequence is 13 residues long. CDR3 protein: CASNAGTGEIQHF. DNA for the CDR3: TGTGCCAGCAACGCTGGGACAGGGGAAATCCAGCATTTT.

The chain recombines TRBV5-4 with TRBJ2-3; D uncertain. With 3 bases removed from V and 4 bases from J, the gap between germline ends came to 6 bases. This CDR3 is built from 12 residues. CDR1 SGHNT and CDR2 YYREEE come from the germline V gene (reference sequence). The CDR3, as DNA: TGTGCCAGCAGCTCTCCAGCAGATACGCAGTATTTT. Translation gives CASSSPADTQYF.

V is TRBV2 and J is TRBJ2-2; no reliable D call. The V end lost 3 bases, the J end lost 5 bases, and 16 bases lay between the germline ends. The CDR3 is made up of 16 amino acids. The germline CDR1 and CDR2 sequences are SNHLY and FYNNEI. CDR3: CASSDARSSGTGELFF. DNA for the CDR3: TGTGCCAGCAGTGATGCCCGGTCGAGTGGGACCGGGGAGCTGTTTTTT.

This clone was seen just once. The V call is TRBV6-5, the J call TRBJ1-1, with D perhaps TRBD1 (5 bases). Trimming stripped 0 bases from V and 2 bases from J, with 10 bases between. This CDR3 region has 15 residues. Looked up from germline, CDR1 is MNHEY and CDR2 is SVGAGI. Here the CDR3 DNA reads TGTGCCAGCAGTTACTCGTTCCAGGGAAACACTGAAGCTTTCTTT. Residues: CASSYSFQGNTEAFF.

The genes are TRBV7-6 and TRBJ2-2; the D gene is possibly TRBD2 (5 bases). The germline CDR1 and CDR2 sequences are SGHVS and FNYEAQ. V lost 4 bases to trimming and J lost 7 bases, with 10 bases between them. This CDR3 comprises 13 residues. For the CDR3, the DNA is TGTGCCAGCAGCTCTAGCCCCGGCGGGGAGCTGTTTTTT. Translation: CASSSSPGGELFF.